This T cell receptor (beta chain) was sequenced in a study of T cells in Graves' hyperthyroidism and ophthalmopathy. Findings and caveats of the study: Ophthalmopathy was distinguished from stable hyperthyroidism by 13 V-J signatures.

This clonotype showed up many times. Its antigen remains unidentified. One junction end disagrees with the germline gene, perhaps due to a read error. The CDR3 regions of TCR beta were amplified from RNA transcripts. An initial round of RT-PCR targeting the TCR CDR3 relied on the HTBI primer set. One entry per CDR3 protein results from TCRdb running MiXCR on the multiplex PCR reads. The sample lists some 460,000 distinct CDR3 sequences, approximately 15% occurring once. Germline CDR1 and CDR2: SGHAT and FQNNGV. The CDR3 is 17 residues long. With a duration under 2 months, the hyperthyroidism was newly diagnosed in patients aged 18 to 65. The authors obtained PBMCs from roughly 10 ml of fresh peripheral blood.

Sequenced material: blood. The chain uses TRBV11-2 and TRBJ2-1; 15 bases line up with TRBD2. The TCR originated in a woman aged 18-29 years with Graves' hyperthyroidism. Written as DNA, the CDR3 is TGTGCCAGCAGAGGACTAGCGGGGGGGGATCGGAGTAATGGGCAGTTCTTC. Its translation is CASRGLAGGDRSNGQFF. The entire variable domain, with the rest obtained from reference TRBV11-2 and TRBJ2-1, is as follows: EAGVAQSPRYKIIEKRQSVAFWCNPISGHATLYWYQQILGQGPKLLIQFQNNGVVDDSQLPKDRFSAERLKGVDSTLKIQPAKLEDSAVYLCASRGLAGGDRSNGQFFGPGTRLTVL.